This T cell receptor (beta chain) is from a study of blood T cell repertoires in COVID-19. Turning to the study itself: Sites in the United States, Italy and Spain provided acute and convalescent COVID-19 samples.

The CDR3 sequence is 16 residues long. The J segment lost 8 bases and the V segment lost 4 bases, leaving 8 bases of the junction unmatched. Germline values: CDR1 KGHDR, CDR2 SFDVKD. Here immunoSEQ multiplex PCR was the method, and the copy in TCRdb shows in-frame clones only, minus some. The sample has 150,000 to 200,000 clones, around nine tenths seen once. Cohort allocation depended upon clinical history that participants reported. This rearrangement joins TRBV24-1 to TRBJ2-1, with TRBD2 matching 12 bases. The TCR sequence derives from a woman under 30 who had recovered from COVID-19. The material sequenced was PBMCs or T cells enriched from blood (not recorded which). CDR3 sequence: CATSDPGLAGLYEQFF. As DNA, the CDR3 is TGTGCCACCAGTGACCCAGGACTAGCGGGACTCTATGAGCAGTTCTTC.